This T cell receptor (beta chain) was documented in a study of blood T cell repertoires in COVID-19. TCRdb keeps only in-frame clones here, not all; method: immunoSEQ multiplex PCR. The top ten hold 2% to 3% of the sample, which has over 200,000 clones, 85% to 90% seen once. The CDR3 is 15 amino acids. Between the trimmed V and J ends, which lost 1 base and 1 base, there was a span of 11 bases. Germline lookup yields CDR1 SGHKS and CDR2 YYEKEE (reference sequence). The Seattle patients joined while their infection was active and were tracked longitudinally afterward. The sequencing input was peripheral blood. The V gene is TRBV5-5, the J gene TRBJ1-2; D uncertain. The receptor comes from a man aged 30 to 45 with COVID-19, enrolled during active disease. The CDR3 spells CASSLSYSNNYGYTF. CDR3 sequence (DNA): TGTGCCAGCAGCTTGTCCTATTCGAATAACTATGGCTACACCTTC.